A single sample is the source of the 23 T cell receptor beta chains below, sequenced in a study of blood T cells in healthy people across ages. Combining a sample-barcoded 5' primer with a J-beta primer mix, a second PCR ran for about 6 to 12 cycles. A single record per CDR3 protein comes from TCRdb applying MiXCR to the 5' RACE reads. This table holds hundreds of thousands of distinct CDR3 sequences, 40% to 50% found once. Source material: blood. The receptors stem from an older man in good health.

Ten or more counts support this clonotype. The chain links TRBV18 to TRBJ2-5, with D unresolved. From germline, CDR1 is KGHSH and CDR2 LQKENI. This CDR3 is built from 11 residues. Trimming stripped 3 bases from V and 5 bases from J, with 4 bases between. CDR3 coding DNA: TGTGCCAGCTCACCCAGGGAGACCCAGTACTTC. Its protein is CASSPRETQYF.

Here the CDR3 DNA reads TGTGCCAGCAGCGTAGTTGCGGGACAGGGCCAGGAGACCCAGTACTTC. Translated: CASSVVAGQGQETQYF. The chain employs TRBV9 and TRBJ2-7, with 9 bases that match TRBD1. The J call may not be correct, given that the DNA end is closer to TRBJ2-5. Germline CDR1 and CDR2: SGDLS and YYNGEE. The CDR3 spans 16 residues.

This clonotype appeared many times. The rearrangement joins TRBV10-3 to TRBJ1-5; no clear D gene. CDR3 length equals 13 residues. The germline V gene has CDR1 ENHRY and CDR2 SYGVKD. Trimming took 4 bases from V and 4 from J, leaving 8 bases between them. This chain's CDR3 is CAISVTENQPQHF. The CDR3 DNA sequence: TGTGCCATCAGTGTCACCGAGAATCAGCCCCAGCATTTT.

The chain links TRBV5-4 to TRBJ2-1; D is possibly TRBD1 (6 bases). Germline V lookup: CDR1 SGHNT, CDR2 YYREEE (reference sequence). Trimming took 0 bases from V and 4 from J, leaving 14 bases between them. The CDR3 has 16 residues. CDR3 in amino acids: CASSLGGGQGYNEQFF. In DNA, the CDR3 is TGTGCCAGCAGCTTGGGAGGGGGTCAGGGGTACAATGAGCAGTTCTTC.

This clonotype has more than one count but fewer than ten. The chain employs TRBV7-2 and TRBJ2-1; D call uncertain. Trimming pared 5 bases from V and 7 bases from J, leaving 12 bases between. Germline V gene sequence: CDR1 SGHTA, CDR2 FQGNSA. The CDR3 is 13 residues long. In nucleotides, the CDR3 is TGTGCCAGCAGCCCCCCCCTTATGAATGAGCAGTTCTTC. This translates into CASSPPLMNEQFF.

This chain's CDR3 is CASSLGINKVEQFF. CDR3 coding DNA: TGTGCCAGCAGCTTGGGAATCAACAAGGTGGAGCAGTTCTTC. The rearrangement joins TRBV7-2 to TRBJ2-1; D gene uncertain. The CDR3 runs 14 residues. Trimming took 3 bases from V and 10 from J, leaving 16 bases between them. CDR1 and CDR2 (germline): SGHTA, FQGNSA.

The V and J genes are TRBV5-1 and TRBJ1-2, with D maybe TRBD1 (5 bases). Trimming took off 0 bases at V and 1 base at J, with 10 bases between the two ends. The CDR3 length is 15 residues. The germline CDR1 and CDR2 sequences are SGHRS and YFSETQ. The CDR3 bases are TGCGCCAGCAGCTTGGGAGAGGGACTTAACTATGGCTACACCTTC. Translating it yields CASSLGEGLNYGYTF.

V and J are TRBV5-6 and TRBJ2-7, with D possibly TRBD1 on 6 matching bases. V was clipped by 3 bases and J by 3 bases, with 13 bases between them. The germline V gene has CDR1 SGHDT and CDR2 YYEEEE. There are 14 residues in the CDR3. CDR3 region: CASSWTGTYYEQYF. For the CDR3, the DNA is TGTGCCAGCAGCTGGACCGGGACATACTACGAGCAGTACTTC.

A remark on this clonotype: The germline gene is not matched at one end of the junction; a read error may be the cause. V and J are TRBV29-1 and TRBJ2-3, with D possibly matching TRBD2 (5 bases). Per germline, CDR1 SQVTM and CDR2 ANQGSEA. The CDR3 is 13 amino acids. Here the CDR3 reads CGVPSGNTDTQYF. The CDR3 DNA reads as TGCGGCGTGCCCAGCGGTAACACAGATACGCAGTATTTT.

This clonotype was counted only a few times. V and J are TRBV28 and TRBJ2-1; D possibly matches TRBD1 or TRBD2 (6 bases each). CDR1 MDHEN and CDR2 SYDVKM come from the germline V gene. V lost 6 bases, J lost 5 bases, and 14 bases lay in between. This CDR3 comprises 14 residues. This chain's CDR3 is CASRGGLTNNEQFF. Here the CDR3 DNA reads TGTGCCAGCAGAGGGGGACTGACGAACAATGAGCAGTTCTTC.

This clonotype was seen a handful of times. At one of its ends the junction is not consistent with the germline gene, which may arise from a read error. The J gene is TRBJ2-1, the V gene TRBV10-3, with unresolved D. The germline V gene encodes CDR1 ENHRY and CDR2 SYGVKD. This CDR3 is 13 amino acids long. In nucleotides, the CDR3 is TGTGCCATCGGTGACCGACCGTACAATGAGCAGTTCTTC. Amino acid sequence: CAIGDRPYNEQFF.

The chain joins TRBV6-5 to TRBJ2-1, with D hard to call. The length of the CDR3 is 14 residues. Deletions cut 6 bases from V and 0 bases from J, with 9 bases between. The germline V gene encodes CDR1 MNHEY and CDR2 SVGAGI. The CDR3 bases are TGTGCCAGCAGGGGTCGAAGCTCCTACAATGAGCAGTTCTTC. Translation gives CASRGRSSYNEQFF.

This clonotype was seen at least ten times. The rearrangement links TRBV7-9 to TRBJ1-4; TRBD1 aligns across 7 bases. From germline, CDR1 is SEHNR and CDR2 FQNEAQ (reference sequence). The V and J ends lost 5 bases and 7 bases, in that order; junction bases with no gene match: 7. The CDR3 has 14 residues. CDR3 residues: CASSPGTVPEKLFF. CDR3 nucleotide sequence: TGTGCCAGCAGCCCTGGGACAGTCCCTGAAAAACTGTTTTTT.

The CDR3, as DNA: TGCGCCAGCAGCTTGGAACTGAATGAGCAGTTCTTC. Translated, it gives CASSLELNEQFF. This chain joins TRBV5-1 and TRBJ2-1; D call uncertain. The germline V gene has CDR1 SGHRS and CDR2 YFSETQ. The ends were cut back, 0 bases at V and 7 bases at J, with 5 bases in the middle. The CDR3 covers 12 residues.

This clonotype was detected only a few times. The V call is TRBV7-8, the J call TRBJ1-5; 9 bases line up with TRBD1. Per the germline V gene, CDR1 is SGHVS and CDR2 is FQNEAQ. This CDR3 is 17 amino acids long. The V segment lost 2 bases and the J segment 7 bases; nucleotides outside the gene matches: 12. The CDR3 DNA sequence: TGTGCCAGCAGCTTATCGACAGGGGGGTCCGCACCACAGCCCCAGCATTTT. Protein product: CASSLSTGGSAPQPQHF.

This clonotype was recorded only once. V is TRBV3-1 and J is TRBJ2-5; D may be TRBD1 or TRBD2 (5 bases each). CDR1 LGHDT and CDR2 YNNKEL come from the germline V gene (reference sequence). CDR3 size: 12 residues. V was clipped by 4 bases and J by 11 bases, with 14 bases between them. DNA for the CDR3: TGTGCCAGCAGCCTATGGGGGAATGAGCAGTACTTC. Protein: CASSLWGNEQYF.

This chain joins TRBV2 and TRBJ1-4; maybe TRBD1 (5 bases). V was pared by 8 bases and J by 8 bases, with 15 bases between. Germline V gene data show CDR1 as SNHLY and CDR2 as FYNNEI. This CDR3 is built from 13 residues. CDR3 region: CASADSGLEKLFF. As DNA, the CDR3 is TGTGCCAGCGCAGACAGCGGCCTCGAAAAACTGTTTTTT.

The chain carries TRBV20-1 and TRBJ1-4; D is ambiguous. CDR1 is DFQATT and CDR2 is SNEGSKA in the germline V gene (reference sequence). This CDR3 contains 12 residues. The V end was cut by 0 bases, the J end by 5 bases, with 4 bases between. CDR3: CSARDKNEKLFF. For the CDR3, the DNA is TGCAGTGCTAGAGACAAAAATGAAAAACTGTTTTTT.

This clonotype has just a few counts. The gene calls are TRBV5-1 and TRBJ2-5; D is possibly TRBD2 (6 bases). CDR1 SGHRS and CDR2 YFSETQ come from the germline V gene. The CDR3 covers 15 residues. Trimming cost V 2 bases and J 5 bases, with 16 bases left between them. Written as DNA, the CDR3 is TGCGCCAGCAGCTTCGTGGGGCGCGCGGGGGAGACCCAGTACTTC. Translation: CASSFVGRAGETQYF.

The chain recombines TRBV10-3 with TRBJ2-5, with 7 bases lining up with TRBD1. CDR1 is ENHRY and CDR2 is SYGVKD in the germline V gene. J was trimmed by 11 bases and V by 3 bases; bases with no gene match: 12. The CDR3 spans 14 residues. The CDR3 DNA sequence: TGTGCCATCAGTGATAATTTGACAGGGAATGAGCAGTACTTC. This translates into CAISDNLTGNEQYF.

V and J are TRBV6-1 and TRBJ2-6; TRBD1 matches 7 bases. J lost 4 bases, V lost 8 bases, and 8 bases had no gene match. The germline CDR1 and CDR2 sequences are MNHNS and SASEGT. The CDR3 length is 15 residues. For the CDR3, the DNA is TGTGCCAGCGGCAAGGGGGCGTCCGGGGCCAACGTCCTGACTTTC. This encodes CASGKGASGANVLTF.

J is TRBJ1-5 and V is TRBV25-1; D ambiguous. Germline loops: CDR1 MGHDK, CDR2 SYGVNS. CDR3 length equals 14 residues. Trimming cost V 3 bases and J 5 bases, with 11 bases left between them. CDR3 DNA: TGTGCCAGCAGTGAGACCGGCCTTTATCAGCCCCAGCATTTT. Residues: CASSETGLYQPQHF.

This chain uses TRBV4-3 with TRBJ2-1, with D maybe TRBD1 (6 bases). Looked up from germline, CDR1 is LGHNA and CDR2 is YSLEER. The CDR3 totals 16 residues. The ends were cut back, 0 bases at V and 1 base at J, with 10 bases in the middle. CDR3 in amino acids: CASSQDPRGSYNEQFF. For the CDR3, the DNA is TGCGCCAGCAGCCAAGACCCCAGGGGTTCCTACAATGAGCAGTTCTTC.